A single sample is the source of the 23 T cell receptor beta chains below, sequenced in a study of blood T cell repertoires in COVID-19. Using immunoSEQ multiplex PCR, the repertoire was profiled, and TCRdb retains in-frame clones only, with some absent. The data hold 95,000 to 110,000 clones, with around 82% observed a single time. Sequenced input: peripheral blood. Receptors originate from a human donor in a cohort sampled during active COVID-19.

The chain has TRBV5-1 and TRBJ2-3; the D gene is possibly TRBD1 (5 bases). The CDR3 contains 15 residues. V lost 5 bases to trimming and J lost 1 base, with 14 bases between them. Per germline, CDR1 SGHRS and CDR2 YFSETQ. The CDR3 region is CASSGAGAGTDTQYF. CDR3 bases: TGCGCCAGCAGTGGGGCAGGAGCCGGCACAGATACGCAGTATTTT.

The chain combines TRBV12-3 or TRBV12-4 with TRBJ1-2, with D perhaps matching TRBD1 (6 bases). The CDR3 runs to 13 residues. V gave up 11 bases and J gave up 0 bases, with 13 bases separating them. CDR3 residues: CASGAGANYGYTF. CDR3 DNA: TGTGCCTCCGGGGCAGGGGCTAACTATGGCTACACCTTC.

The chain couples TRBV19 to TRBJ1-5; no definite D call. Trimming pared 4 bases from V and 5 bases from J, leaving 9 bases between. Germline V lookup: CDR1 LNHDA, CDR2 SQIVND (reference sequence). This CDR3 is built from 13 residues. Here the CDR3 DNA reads TGTGCCAGTAGTAAGACAAACCATCAGCCCCAGCATTTT. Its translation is CASSKTNHQPQHF.

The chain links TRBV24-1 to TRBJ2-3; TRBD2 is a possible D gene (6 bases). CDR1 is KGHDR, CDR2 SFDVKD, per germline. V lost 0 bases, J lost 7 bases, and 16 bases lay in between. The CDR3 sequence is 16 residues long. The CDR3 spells CATSDLLATQGNTQYF. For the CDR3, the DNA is TGTGCCACCAGTGATTTGCTAGCGACCCAGGGTAATACGCAGTATTTT.

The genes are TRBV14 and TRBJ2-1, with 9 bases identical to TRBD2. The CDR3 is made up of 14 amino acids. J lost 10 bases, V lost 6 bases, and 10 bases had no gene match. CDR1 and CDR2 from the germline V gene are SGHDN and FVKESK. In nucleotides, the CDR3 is TGTGCCAGCAGTAGCCTAGCGGGGAGGAGCGAGCAGTTCTTC. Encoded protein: CASSSLAGRSEQFF.

The CDR3 coding sequence is TGTGCCAGCAGCCCCCTTGGATCAGGCACTAGCACAGATACGCAGTATTTT. Residues: CASSPLGSGTSTDTQYF. This chain connects TRBV5-8 to TRBJ2-3; D unresolved. Looked up from germline, CDR1 is SGHTS and CDR2 is YDEGEE. CDR3 length equals 17 residues. The germline V and J ends were trimmed by 4 bases and 0 bases, with 18 bases remaining between them.

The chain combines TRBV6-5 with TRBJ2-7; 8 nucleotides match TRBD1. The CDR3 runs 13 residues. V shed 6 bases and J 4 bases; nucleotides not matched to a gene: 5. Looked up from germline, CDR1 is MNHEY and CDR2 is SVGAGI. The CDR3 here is CASRGQGRYEQYF. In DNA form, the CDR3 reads TGTGCCAGCAGAGGACAGGGAAGGTACGAGCAGTACTTC.

The CDR3 DNA follows: TGTGCCAGCAGCGCCGCTAGCGGGAGACAATACGAGCAGTACTTC. Its protein product is CASSAASGRQYEQYF. The chain carries TRBV7-2 and TRBJ2-7, with 10 bases fitting TRBD2. Losses at the gene ends were 5 bases for V and 4 bases for J; bases not matched to a gene: 8. Germline V lookup: CDR1 SGHTA, CDR2 FQGNSA. This CDR3 region has 15 residues. Supplemented by reference TRBV7-2 and TRBJ2-7, the full variable domain reads GAGVSQSPSNKVTEKGKDVELRCDPISGHTALYWYRQSLGQGLEFLIYFQGNSAPDKSGLPSDRFSAERTGGSVSTLTIQRTQQEDSAVYLCASSAASGRQYEQYFGPGTRLTVT.

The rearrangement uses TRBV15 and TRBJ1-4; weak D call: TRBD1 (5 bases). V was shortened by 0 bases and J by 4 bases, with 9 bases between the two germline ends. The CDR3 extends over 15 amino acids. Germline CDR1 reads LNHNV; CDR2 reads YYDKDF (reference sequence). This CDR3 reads CATSRDRQINEKLFF. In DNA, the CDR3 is TGTGCCACCAGCAGAGATCGACAGATTAATGAAAAACTGTTTTTT.

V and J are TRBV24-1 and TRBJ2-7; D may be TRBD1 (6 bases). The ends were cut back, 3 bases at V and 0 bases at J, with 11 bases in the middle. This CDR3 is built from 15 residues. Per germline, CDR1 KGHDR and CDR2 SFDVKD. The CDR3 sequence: CATSDPTDSSYEQYF. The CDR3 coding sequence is TGTGCCACCAGTGATCCAACGGACAGCTCCTACGAGCAGTACTTC.

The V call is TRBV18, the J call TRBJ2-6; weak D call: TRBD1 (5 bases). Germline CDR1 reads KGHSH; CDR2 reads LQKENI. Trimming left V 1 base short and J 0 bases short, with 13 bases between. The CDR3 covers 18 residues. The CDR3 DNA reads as TGTGCCAGCTCACCACGGCAGGGTACAAGCTCTGGGGCCAACGTCCTGACTTTC. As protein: CASSPRQGTSSGANVLTF.

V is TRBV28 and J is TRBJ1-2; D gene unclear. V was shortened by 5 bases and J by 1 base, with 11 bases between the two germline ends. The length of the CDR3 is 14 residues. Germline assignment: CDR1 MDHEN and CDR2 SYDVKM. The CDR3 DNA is TGTGCCAGCAGTCCCCAGACACTTAACTATGGCTACACCTTC. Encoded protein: CASSPQTLNYGYTF.

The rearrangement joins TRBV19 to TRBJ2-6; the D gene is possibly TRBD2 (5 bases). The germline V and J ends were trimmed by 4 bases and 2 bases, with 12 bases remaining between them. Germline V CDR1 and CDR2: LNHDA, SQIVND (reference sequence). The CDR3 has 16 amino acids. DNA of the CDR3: TGTGCCAGTAGTAGAGCGCGGGTTACTGGGGCCAACGTCCTGACTTTC. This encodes CASSRARVTGANVLTF.

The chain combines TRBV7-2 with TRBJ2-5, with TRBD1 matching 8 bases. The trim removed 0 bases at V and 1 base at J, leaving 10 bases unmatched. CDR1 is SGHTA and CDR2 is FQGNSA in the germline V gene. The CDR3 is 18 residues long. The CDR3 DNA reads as TGTGCCAGCAGCTTAGCGCCTCGAGGACAGGGCCGCCAAGAGACCCAGTACTTC. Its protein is CASSLAPRGQGRQETQYF.

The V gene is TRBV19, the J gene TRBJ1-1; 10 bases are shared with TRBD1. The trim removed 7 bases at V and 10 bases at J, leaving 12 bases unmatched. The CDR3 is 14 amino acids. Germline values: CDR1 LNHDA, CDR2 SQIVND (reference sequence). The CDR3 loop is CASMDRGTPRPAFF. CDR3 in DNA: TGTGCCAGTATGGACAGGGGGACACCCCGCCCAGCTTTCTTT. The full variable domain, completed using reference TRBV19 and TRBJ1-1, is DGGITQSPKYLFRKEGQNVTLSCEQNLNHDAMYWYRQDPGQGLRLIYYSQIVNDFQKGDIAEGYSVSREKKESFPLTVTSAQKNPTAFYLCASMDRGTPRPAFFGQGTRLTVV.

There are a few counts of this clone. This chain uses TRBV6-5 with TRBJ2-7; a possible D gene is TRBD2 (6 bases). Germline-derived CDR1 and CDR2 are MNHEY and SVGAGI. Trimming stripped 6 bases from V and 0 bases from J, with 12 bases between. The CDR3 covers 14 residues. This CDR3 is CASRYRGSSYEQYF. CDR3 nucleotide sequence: TGTGCCAGCAGATACCGGGGGAGCTCCTACGAGCAGTACTTC.

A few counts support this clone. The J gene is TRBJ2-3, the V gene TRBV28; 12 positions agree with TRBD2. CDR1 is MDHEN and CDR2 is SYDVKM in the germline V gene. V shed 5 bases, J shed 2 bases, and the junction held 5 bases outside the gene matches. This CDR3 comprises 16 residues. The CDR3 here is CASSPPSGRATDTQYF. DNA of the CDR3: TGTGCCAGCAGTCCCCCTAGCGGGAGGGCCACAGATACGCAGTATTTT.

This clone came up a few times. The CDR3 DNA reads TGTGCCAGCAGCCCATCTAGCAATCAGCCCCAGCATTTT. This encodes CASSPSSNQPQHF. The gene calls are TRBV7-9 and TRBJ1-5; D is unresolved. This CDR3 is built from 13 residues. V lost 5 bases and J lost 0, with 5 bases in between. From germline, CDR1 is SEHNR and CDR2 FQNEAQ (reference sequence).

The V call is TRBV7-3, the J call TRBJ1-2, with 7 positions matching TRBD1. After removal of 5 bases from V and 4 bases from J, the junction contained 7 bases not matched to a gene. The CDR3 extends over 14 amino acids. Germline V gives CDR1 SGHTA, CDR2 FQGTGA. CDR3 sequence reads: CASSPDGTAYGYTF. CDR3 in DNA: TGTGCCAGCAGCCCGGATGGGACAGCCTATGGCTACACCTTC.

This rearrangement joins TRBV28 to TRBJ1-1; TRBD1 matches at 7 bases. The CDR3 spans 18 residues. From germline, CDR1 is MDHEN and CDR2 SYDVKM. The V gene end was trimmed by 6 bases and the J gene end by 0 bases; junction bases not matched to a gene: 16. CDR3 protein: CASSRSQGVGGMNTEAFF. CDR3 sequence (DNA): TGTGCCAGCAGCCGATCTCAGGGGGTTGGCGGCATGAACACTGAAGCTTTCTTT.

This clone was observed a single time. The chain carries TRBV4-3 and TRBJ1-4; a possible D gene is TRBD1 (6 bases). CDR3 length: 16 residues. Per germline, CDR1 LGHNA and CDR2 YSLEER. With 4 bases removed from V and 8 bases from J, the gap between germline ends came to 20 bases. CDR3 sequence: CASSLRSAGRGEKLFF. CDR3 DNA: TGCGCCAGCAGCCTCCGGTCAGCAGGGAGGGGGGAAAAACTGTTTTTT.

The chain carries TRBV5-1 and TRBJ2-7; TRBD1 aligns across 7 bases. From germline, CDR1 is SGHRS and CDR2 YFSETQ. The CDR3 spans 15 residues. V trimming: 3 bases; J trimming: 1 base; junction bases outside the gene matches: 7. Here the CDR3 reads CASSSGDSLSYEQYF. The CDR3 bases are TGCGCCAGCAGCTCTGGGGACAGCTTATCCTACGAGCAGTACTTC.

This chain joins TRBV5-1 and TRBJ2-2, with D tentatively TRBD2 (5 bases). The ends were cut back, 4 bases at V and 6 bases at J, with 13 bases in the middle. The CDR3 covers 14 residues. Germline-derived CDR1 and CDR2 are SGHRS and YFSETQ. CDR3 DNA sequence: TGCGCCAGCAGCGCGGACGGACTCCCCGGGGAGCTGTTTTTT. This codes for CASSADGLPGELFF.